The rows below give T cell receptor beta chains drawn from one sample of a study of PD-1 blockade in mismatch repair-deficient tumors. Profiling relied on immunoSEQ multiplex PCR, and the TCRdb table lists in-frame clones only, not all of them. The sample records over 75,000 clones, roughly 80% being singletons. The sequences come from peripheral blood, collected 12 weeks after starting pembrolizumab. These receptors came from an adult with mismatch repair-deficient cancer. CDR3s include the opening cysteine and the closing phenylalanine or tryptophan. The D gene is left open where the match is weak. The listing skips clone size in some rows; elsewhere it reads once, few, many or a size class.

abundance,d_gene,v_gene,j_gene,CDR3aa,CDR3nt
NA,TRBD1,TRBV5-1,TRBJ2-2,CASSLKGQGAYTGELFF,TGCGCCAGCAGCTTGAAGGGCCAGGGGGCCTACACCGGGGAGCTGTTTTTT
few,TRBD2,TRBV6-6,TRBJ2-1,CASSYWEGRDNEQFF,TGTGCCAGCAGTTACTGGGAGGGCCGGGACAATGAGCAGTTCTTC
once,NA,TRBV7-2,TRBJ2-2,CASSLGQYSTGELFF,TGTGCCAGCAGCTTAGGCCAGTATAGCACCGGGGAGCTGTTTTTT
once,NA,TRBV15,TRBJ1-4,CATSSRGHGGEKLFF,TGTGCCACCAGCTCCCGGGGACATGGGGGTGAAAAACTGTTTTTT
NA,TRBD1,TRBV7-9,TRBJ1-2,CASSLGAEGARQGYTF,TGTGCCAGCAGCTTAGGAGCGGAGGGGGCTCGTCAAGGCTACACCTTC
few,NA,TRBV29-1,TRBJ2-7,CSVGPGEYEQYF,TGCAGCGTTGGGCCGGGAGAATACGAGCAGTACTTC
NA,NA,TRBV28,TRBJ2-3,CASSGGTSWGTDTQYF,TGTGCCAGCAGTGGGGGGACTTCCTGGGGCACAGATACGCAGTATTTT
NA,TRBD1,TRBV6-6,TRBJ1-4,CASSSGTGGEKLFF,TGTGCCAGCAGTTCCGGGACAGGGGGTGAAAAACTGTTTTTT
NA,NA,TRBV15,TRBJ2-6,CATSSRSGANVLTF,TGTGCCACCAGCAGCCGGTCTGGGGCCAACGTCCTGACTTTC
NA,NA,TRBV2,TRBJ2-1,CARTARGSYNEQFF,TGTGCCAGAACCGCCAGGGGCTCCTACAATGAGCAGTTCTTC
once,TRBD1,TRBV27,TRBJ2-2,CASSLRTGGVTGELFF,TGTGCCAGCAGTTTAAGGACAGGGGGCGTCACCGGGGAGCTGTTTTTT
NA,TRBD1,TRBV30,TRBJ2-5,CAWTYRGLQTQYF,TGTGCCTGGACTTACAGGGGGCTACAGACCCAGTACTTC
NA,TRBD2,TRBV7-6,TRBJ2-3,CASSLATSGRIDTQYF,TGTGCCAGCAGCTTAGCGACTAGCGGGAGGATAGATACGCAGTATTTT
NA,TRBD1,TRBV19,TRBJ2-1,CASSIGFGQGGDNEQFF,TGTGCCAGTAGTATAGGATTCGGACAGGGAGGTGACAATGAGCAGTTCTTC
NA,NA,TRBV5-1,TRBJ1-1,CASSFAGENTEAFF,TGCGCCAGCAGCTTCGCAGGAGAGAACACTGAAGCTTTCTTT
NA,TRBD2,TRBV25-1,TRBJ2-3,CASSEGGGITDTQYF,TGTGCCAGCAGTGAAGGGGGGGGGATCACAGATACGCAGTATTTT
NA,NA,TRBV5-6,TRBJ2-5,CASSSQTGHETQYF,TGTGCCAGCAGCTCCCAGACTGGACATGAGACCCAGTACTTC
NA,TRBD2,TRBV2,TRBJ2-3,CASSEALLTRPSGSLDTQYF,TGTGCCAGCAGTGAAGCGCTGTTAACCCGACCTAGCGGGAGTCTAGATACGCAGTATTTT
NA,NA,TRBV10-3,TRBJ1-2,CAAAALANYGYTF,TGTGCCGCCGCAGCCCTTGCTAACTATGGCTACACCTTC
NA,TRBD1,TRBV5-6,TRBJ1-2,CASSYRGRNYGYTF,TGTGCCAGCAGCTACAGGGGGCGAAACTATGGCTACACCTTC
NA,NA,TRBV11-1,TRBJ2-1,CASSLRGTRGTDEQFF,TGTGCCAGCAGCTTGAGAGGGACCAGGGGTACGGATGAGCAGTTCTTC